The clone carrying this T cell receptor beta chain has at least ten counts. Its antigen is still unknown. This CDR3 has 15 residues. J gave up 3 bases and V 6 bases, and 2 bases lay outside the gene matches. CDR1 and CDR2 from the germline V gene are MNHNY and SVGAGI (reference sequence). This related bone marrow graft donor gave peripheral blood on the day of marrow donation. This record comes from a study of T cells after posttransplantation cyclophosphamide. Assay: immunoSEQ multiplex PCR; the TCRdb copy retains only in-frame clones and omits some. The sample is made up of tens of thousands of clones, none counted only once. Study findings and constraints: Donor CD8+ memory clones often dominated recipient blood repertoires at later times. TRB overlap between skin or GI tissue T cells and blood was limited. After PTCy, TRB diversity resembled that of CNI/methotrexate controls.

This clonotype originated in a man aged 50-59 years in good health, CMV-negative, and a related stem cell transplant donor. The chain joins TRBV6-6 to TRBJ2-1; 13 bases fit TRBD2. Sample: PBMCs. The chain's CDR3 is CASSRLAGGYNEQFF. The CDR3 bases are TGTGCCAGCAGCCGACTAGCGGGGGGCTACAATGAGCAGTTCTTC.